One and the same sample provided the 15 T cell receptor beta chains below, sequenced in a study of cytomegalovirus exposure and HLA in healthy donors. Both 60 Vbeta primers and 13 Jbeta primers went into the PCR. Measured with immunoSEQ multiplex PCR; TCRdb has only the in-frame clones, and not every one. Of about 160,000 clones listed, 60% to 80% are singletons. Sequencing was carried out using PBMCs. These receptors were collected from a man between 45 and 60 years old in good health and CMV-seropositive.

This clone was counted between two and nine times. The genes are TRBV2 and TRBJ1-5, with D unclear. The CDR3 runs 13 residues. CDR1 and CDR2 (germline): SNHLY, FYNNEI. V lost 3 bases and J lost 1, with 4 bases in between. The CDR3 nucleotides are TGTGCCAGCAGTGAGGGCAGCAATCAGCCCCAGCATTTT. It specifies CASSEGSNQPQHF.

The chain carries TRBV9 and TRBJ1-1; perhaps TRBD1 as D (5 bases). The V gene lost 0 bases and the J gene lost 7 bases, with 10 bases spanning the gap. The germline CDR1 and CDR2 sequences are SGDLS and YYNGEE. The CDR3 extends over 13 amino acids. As DNA, the CDR3 is TGTGCCAGCAGCGTAGGACAGTATGGTGAAGCTTTCTTT. It yields the protein CASSVGQYGEAFF.

The V gene is TRBV5-4, the J gene TRBJ2-1; perhaps TRBD2 as D (6 bases). The V gene lost 5 bases and the J gene lost 10 bases, with 16 bases spanning the gap. Germline values: CDR1 SGHNT, CDR2 YYREEE (reference sequence). There are 13 residues in the CDR3. The CDR3 reads CASSYRLGGEQFF. In DNA form, the CDR3 reads TGTGCCAGCAGTTACCGACTAGGCGGGGAGCAGTTCTTC.

V and J are TRBV11-2 and TRBJ2-4; perhaps TRBD2 as D (5 bases). Germline CDR1 is SGHAT and CDR2 is FQNNGV. The V gene lost 2 bases and the J gene lost 2 bases, with 10 bases spanning the gap. This CDR3 is built from 15 residues. CDR3 nucleotides: TGTGCCAGCAGCTTAACTCGGGGAACCAAAAACATTCAGTACTTC. Encoded protein: CASSLTRGTKNIQYF.

The chain carries TRBV5-1 and TRBJ1-1; D is possibly TRBD1 (5 bases). V lost 3 bases and J lost 1, with 10 bases in between. Per germline, CDR1 SGHRS and CDR2 YFSETQ. The CDR3 is made up of 14 amino acids. CDR3 in DNA: TGCGCCAGCAGCTATCTAACAGGGAACACTGAAGCTTTCTTT. Translating it yields CASSYLTGNTEAFF.

The table lists this clone with a few counts. V usage is TRBV11-2 and J usage is TRBJ1-2; no clear D gene. The CDR3 spans 15 residues. The germline V and J ends were trimmed by 1 base and 4 bases, with 13 bases remaining between them. CDR1 SGHAT and CDR2 FQNNGV come from the germline V gene. The CDR3 region has the DNA TGTGCCAGCAGCTTAGGGGCGTACGCAAGCTATGGCTACACCTTC. Translating gives CASSLGAYASYGYTF.

The chain joins TRBV28 to TRBJ2-5; D uncertain. Germline loops: CDR1 MDHEN, CDR2 SYDVKM. The CDR3 consists of 11 residues. The germline V and J ends were trimmed by 4 bases and 5 bases, with 5 bases remaining between them. The CDR3 DNA reads TGTGCCAGCAGTTCACGGGAGACCCAGTACTTC. Amino acids: CASSSRETQYF.

The rearrangement links TRBV4-1 to TRBJ2-1; 8 bases are a match to TRBD2. Germline trimming cut 1 base from V and 5 bases from J; bases unmatched to any gene: 4. Germline V gene data show CDR1 as MGHRA and CDR2 as YSYEKL. CDR3 length equals 15 residues. The DNA of the CDR3 is TGCGCCAGCAGCCAAGGGTTAGCGGGGAACAATGAGCAGTTCTTC. Its translation: CASSQGLAGNNEQFF.

The V and J genes are TRBV2 and TRBJ1-1; the D is unclear. V gave up 0 bases and J gave up 6 bases, with 11 bases separating them. CDR3 length: 14 amino acids. Germline-derived CDR1 and CDR2 are SNHLY and FYNNEI. The CDR3 loop reads CASSEAEGGAEAFF. In DNA, the CDR3 is TGTGCCAGCAGTGAAGCGGAGGGAGGAGCTGAAGCTTTCTTT.

This chain connects TRBV7-2 to TRBJ2-2, with D possibly matching TRBD2 (7 bases). From germline, CDR1 is SGHTA and CDR2 FQGNSA. Trimming left V 2 bases short and J 2 bases short, with 12 bases between. CDR3 size: 16 residues. The DNA for the CDR3 is TGTGCCAGCAGCTTATGGGGGGGGGCTAACACCGGGGAGCTGTTTTTT. It is translated as CASSLWGGANTGELFF.

This clone occurred once. This rearrangement joins TRBV7-2 to TRBJ1-1; TRBD1 agrees at 9 bases. The germline CDR1 and CDR2 sequences are SGHTA and FQGNSA. The CDR3 has 13 residues. J lost 10 bases, V lost 4 bases, and 7 bases had no gene match. As DNA, the CDR3 is TGTGCCAGCAGCTCCAACAGGGGGCGTAGAGCTTTCTTT. Its translation is CASSSNRGRRAFF.

The chain couples TRBV7-8 to TRBJ1-2; D possibly corresponds to TRBD1 (5 bases). The germline V gene encodes CDR1 SGHVS and CDR2 FQNEAQ. V lost 10 bases and J lost 2, with 11 bases in between. The CDR3 consists of 12 residues. CDR3 in amino acids: CATARANYGYTF. The DNA of the CDR3 is TGTGCCACCGCCAGGGCGAACTATGGCTACACCTTC.

The rearrangement joins TRBV29-1 to TRBJ2-1; 9 bases are a match to TRBD1. This CDR3 region has 13 residues. Germline-derived CDR1 and CDR2 are SQVTM and ANQGSEA. The V and J ends lost 7 bases and 6 bases, in that order; junction bases with no gene match: 7. The CDR3 loop is CSAGTGQVNEQFF. The CDR3 bases are TGCAGCGCCGGGACAGGGCAAGTCAATGAGCAGTTCTTC.

The chain has TRBV18 and TRBJ1-1; maybe TRBD1 (6 bases). Trimming removed 3 bases at V and 2 bases at J, with 10 bases between. Germline V gene lookup returns CDR1 KGHSH and CDR2 LQKENI. The CDR3 consists of 14 residues. Here the CDR3 reads CASSPSGGNTEAFF. The CDR3, as DNA: TGTGCCAGCTCACCCAGTGGGGGCAACACTGAAGCTTTCTTT.

V usage is TRBV28 and J usage is TRBJ2-2; the match to TRBD1 covers 9 bases. J lost 4 bases, V lost 5 bases, and 5 bases had no gene match. The CDR3 length is 15 residues. The V gene's germline CDR1 is MDHEN and CDR2 SYDVKM. The DNA for the CDR3 is TGTGCCAGCAGTCCCGGGACAGGGCTCACCGGGGAGCTGTTTTTT. Its protein is CASSPGTGLTGELFF.